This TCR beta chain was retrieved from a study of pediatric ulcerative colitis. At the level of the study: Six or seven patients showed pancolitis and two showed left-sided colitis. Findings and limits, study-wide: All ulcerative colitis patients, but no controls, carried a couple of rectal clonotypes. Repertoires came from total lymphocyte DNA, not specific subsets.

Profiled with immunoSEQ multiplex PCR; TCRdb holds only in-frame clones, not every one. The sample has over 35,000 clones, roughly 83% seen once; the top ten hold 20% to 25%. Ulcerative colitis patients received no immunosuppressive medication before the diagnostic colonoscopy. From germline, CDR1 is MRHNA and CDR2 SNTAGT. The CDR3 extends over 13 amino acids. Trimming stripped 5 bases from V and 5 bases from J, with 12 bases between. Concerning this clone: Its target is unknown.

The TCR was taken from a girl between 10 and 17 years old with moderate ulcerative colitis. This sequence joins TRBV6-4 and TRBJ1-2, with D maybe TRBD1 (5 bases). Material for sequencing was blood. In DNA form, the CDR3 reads TGTGCCAGCAGTTCCTCGGGGGGGTATGGCTACACCTTC. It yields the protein CASSSSGGYGYTF.